This T cell receptor (beta chain) emerged from a study of T-cell reconstitution after alpha-beta-depleted transplantation in children. General study points: In some patients, recipient T cells and intrathymic progenitors surviving conditioning explained high day-60 diversity. At around two months after transplant, the alpha-beta T cells were reportedly derived from several hundred expanded clones that came from non-depleted graft cells. One year post-transplant, T-cell counts and diversity were largely derived from T cells produced anew.

Germline V gives CDR1 SQVTM, CDR2 ANQGSEA. V was trimmed by 6 bases and J by 8 bases, leaving 16 bases between them. This CDR3 spans 12 amino acids. Unique molecular identifiers were incorporated during preparation of the TCRbeta library. TCRdb re-analysed the PCR reads in MiXCR, keeping a single row per CDR3 protein. The repertoire includes hundreds of thousands of distinct CDR3 sequences, about 17% of them detected once, and roughly two fifths sits in the top ten. Notes on this clonotype: What it recognizes is unknown.

The clonotype comes from a male patient between 2 and 15 years old who had a stem cell transplant for acute lymphoblastic leukemia, so the T cells may come from the graft donor. The source material was PBMCs, mostly from graft donor cells, sampled 360 days after TCRalphabeta/CD19-depleted stem cell transplant. The chain recombines TRBV29-1 with TRBJ1-2; unclear D gene. CDR3 sequence: CSVARIGEGYTF. CDR3 coding DNA: TGCAGCGTCGCCCGAATTGGGGAAGGCTACACCTTC.